This passage covers 10 T cell receptor beta chains from one sample sequenced in a study of human T cells and chemical hapten exposure. Using its own MiXCR run on the RACE reads, TCRdb lists one record per CDR3 protein. The sample gives 350,000 to 450,000 distinct CDR3 sequences, 4.5% to 5.5% of which show up once; 2.6% is in the top ten. The time point was: pre-sensitization, week 0. Specified treatment: therapeutic diphenylcyclopropenone sensitization with weekly scalp DPC. This specimen was whole blood, taken in connection with sensitization to the hapten diphenylcyclopropenone (DPC). The origin of the receptors is a woman aged 45-65 years with alopecia areata. Some clones in this sample may be carry-over from other donors' samples.

The chain combines TRBV24-1 with TRBJ1-5, with D possibly TRBD1 on 6 matching bases. Per the germline V gene, CDR1 is KGHDR and CDR2 is SFDVKD. The CDR3 totals 17 residues. The V and J ends lost 4 bases and 2 bases respectively, with 17 bases between them. CDR3 bases: TGTGCCACCAGTGAGGACAGAGTCGATTTGTGCAATCAGCCCCAGCATTTT. Translated, it gives CATSEDRVDLCNQPQHF.

The chain recombines TRBV7-8 with TRBJ1-2, with TRBD1 identical over 9 bases. Losses at the gene ends were 5 bases for V and 0 bases for J; bases not matched to a gene: 7. This CDR3 contains 16 residues. CDR1 and CDR2 (germline): SGHVS, FQNEAQ. The CDR3 DNA reads as TGTGCCAGCAGCCGGGACAGGGTGCCAGCTAACTATGGCTACACCTTC. Translation: CASSRDRVPANYGYTF.

This clonotype appeared many times. V gene TRBV7-9 combines with J gene TRBJ2-5; 11 bases fit TRBD2. Trimming at V came to 4 bases and at J to 5 bases, leaving 6 bases not matched to a gene. The CDR3 covers 15 residues. Looked up from germline, CDR1 is SEHNR and CDR2 is FQNEAQ (reference sequence). CDR3 protein: CASSSLAGGLETQYF. The DNA of the CDR3 is TGTGCCAGCAGCTCGTTAGCGGGGGGGCTGGAGACCCAGTACTTC.

This clonotype has more than one count but fewer than ten. The chain recombines TRBV3-1 with TRBJ1-2, with D unresolved. The length of the CDR3 is 11 residues. Germline values: CDR1 LGHDT, CDR2 YNNKEL (reference sequence). V lost 0 bases and J lost 8, with 4 bases in between. CDR3 DNA: TGTGCCAGCAGCCAAGATGGCGGCTACACCTTC. It encodes CASSQDGGYTF.

This clonotype appeared a few times. The rearrangement links TRBV10-2 to TRBJ2-1; 9 bases align to TRBD2. Germline CDR1 and CDR2: WSHSY and SAAADI. J lost 3 bases, V lost 0 bases, and 6 bases had no gene match. This CDR3 is 17 amino acids long. CDR3 DNA sequence: TGCGCCAGCAGTGAGTCTGGTAGCGGGGGTTACTACAATGAGCAGTTCTTC. Translated: CASSESGSGGYYNEQFF.

In regard to this clonotype: Possible read error: a much larger clone is one base away. This chain joins TRBV3-1 and TRBJ2-1, with a tentative D call TRBD2 (5 bases). V dropped 4 bases and J dropped 6 bases, with 16 bases sitting between them. The CDR3 is 15 residues long. CDR1 and CDR2 (germline): LGHDT, YNNKEL (reference sequence). The CDR3 DNA reads as TGTGCCAGCAGCCGGGCGGAGAGCGGAACCAATGAGCAGTTCTTC. This translates into CASSRAESGTNEQFF.

This clonotype was observed at least ten times. The rearrangement joins TRBV29-1 to TRBJ2-7; tentatively, D is TRBD2 (5 bases). Trimming removed 3 bases at V and 2 bases at J, with 8 bases between. In germline, CDR1 is SQVTM, CDR2 ANQGSEA. The length of the CDR3 is 12 residues. DNA for the CDR3: TGCAGCGTTGACAGCGGAACCTACGAGCAGTACTTC. Its translation: CSVDSGTYEQYF.

The chain employs TRBV20-1 and TRBJ2-5; 9 positions match TRBD2. CDR1 and CDR2 (germline): DFQATT, SNEGSKA (reference sequence). The CDR3 is 13 residues long. The CDR3 sequence is CSLERGDQETQYF. In DNA, the CDR3 is TGCAGCCTCGAGCGGGGGGACCAAGAGACCCAGTACTTC.

About this clonotype: With a much larger clone just one base away, this may be a read error. This chain uses TRBV4-1 with TRBJ1-5; weak D call: TRBD1 (5 bases). CDR3 length equals 16 residues. V lost 0 bases, J lost 7 bases, and 16 bases lay in between. From germline, CDR1 is MGHRA and CDR2 YSYEKL. CDR3 region: CASSQDRGLGKQPQHF. The DNA of the CDR3 is TGCGCCAGCAGCCAAGATCGGGGCCTAGGAAAACAGCCCCAGCATTTT.

CDR3 coding DNA: TGTGCCAGTTCCCCGTCTGCCGGCACAGATACGCAGTATTTT. This sequence encodes CASSPSAGTDTQYF. V and J are TRBV6-5 and TRBJ2-3; D not certain. The CDR3 covers 14 residues. Germline V gene data show CDR1 as MNHEY and CDR2 as SVGAGI. Trimming removed 9 bases from V and 1 base from J, with 14 bases in between.